This T cell receptor (beta chain) was identified in a study of tissue T cells after allogeneic stem cell transplantation. Time point specified: mouse harvest day 7 after allogeneic transplant. Tail vein injection delivered 10^7 T-cell-depleted bone marrow cells and 10^6 splenic CD5+ T cells. Sequencing was performed with immunoSEQ multiplex PCR; in TCRdb, only in-frame clones are kept and a portion is missing. The table includes 5,000 to 6,000 clones, over 50% detected once. This clone was counted only a few times. Gene names denote mouse genes. The missing CDR3 end, 1 residue past where the read stops, is filled in from the germline J gene. Germline V CDR1 and CDR2: MSHET, SYDVDS. The trim removed 6 bases at V and 7 bases at J, leaving 4 bases unmatched. The CDR3 is 12 residues long.

The chain carries TRBV29 and TRBJ2-4; 7 nucleotides line up with TRBD1. The TCR originated in a female BALB/c mouse given C57BL/6 T cells with graft-versus-host disease after an allogeneic hematopoietic cell transplant. The specimen sequenced was gut tissue. The covered CDR3 bases are TGTGCTAGCAGGAACAGGGGTGACACCTTGTAC. Residues: CASRNRGDTLY. The whole CDR3 reads CASRNRGDTLYF.